Listed here are 30 T cell receptor beta chains from one sample, sequenced in a study of technical replicates of blood from a few donors. TCRdb's copy holds only in-frame clones and misses some; the assay was immunoSEQ multiplex PCR. Of 80,000 to 100,000 clones listed, about 95% are singletons. The material sequenced was T cells isolated from PBMCs. The receptors shown here come from a human donor in good health.

The chain uses TRBV7-2 and TRBJ2-7, with 10 bases lining up with TRBD2. J lost 5 bases, V lost 3 bases, and 7 bases had no gene match. The CDR3 is 15 amino acids. CDR1 is SGHTA, CDR2 FQGNSA, per germline. CDR3 in DNA: TGTGCCAGCAGCTTTAATAGCGGGAGGCCCCACGAGCAGTACTTC. Its translation is CASSFNSGRPHEQYF. The variable domain in full, completed from reference TRBV7-2 and TRBJ2-7, reads GAGVSQSPSNKVTEKGKDVELRCDPISGHTALYWYRQSLGQGLEFLIYFQGNSAPDKSGLPSDRFSAERTGGSVSTLTIQRTQQEDSAVYLCASSFNSGRPHEQYFGPGTRLTVT.

CDR3 bases: TGTGCCAGCAGCTTTCCAGGGCCCTTGAACACTGAAGCTTTCTTT. It translates to CASSFPGPLNTEAFF. The chain has TRBV11-2 and TRBJ1-1; perhaps TRBD1 as D (5 bases). Trimming took off 3 bases at V and 0 bases at J, with 11 bases between the two ends. This CDR3 has 15 residues. CDR1 and CDR2 from the germline V gene are SGHAT and FQNNGV.

The J gene is TRBJ1-2, the V gene TRBV9; no firm D call. Germline-derived CDR1 and CDR2 are SGDLS and YYNGEE. CDR3 length equals 13 residues. V was pared by 4 bases and J by 8 bases, with 15 bases between. This CDR3 is CASSLSERVGYTF. The CDR3 bases are TGTGCCAGCAGCTTAAGTGAGAGGGTCGGCTACACCTTC. The full variable domain, its missing parts supplied by reference TRBV9 and TRBJ1-2, is DSGVTQTPKHLITATGQRVTLRCSPRSGDLSVYWYQQSLDQGLQFLIQYYNGEERAKGNILERFSAQQFPDLHSELNLSSLELGDSALYFCASSLSERVGYTFGSGTRLTVV.

This sequence joins TRBV5-1 and TRBJ1-4, with 10 bases matching TRBD1. Germline values: CDR1 SGHRS, CDR2 YFSETQ. Trimming cost V 4 bases and J 8 bases; bases outside gene matches: 8. This CDR3 comprises 15 residues. DNA of the CDR3: TGCGCCAGCAGCATGTCCGGGACAGGGGACGAAAAACTGTTTTTT. Its protein is CASSMSGTGDEKLFF.

CDR3 bases: TGTGCCAGCAGCCCGACAGGTCAAGAGACCCAGTACTTC. It codes for CASSPTGQETQYF. The chain recombines TRBV7-6 with TRBJ2-5; maybe TRBD1 (6 bases). Trimming removed 5 bases at V and 2 bases at J, with 9 bases between. From germline, CDR1 is SGHVS and CDR2 FNYEAQ. CDR3 length equals 13 residues. The full variable domain, with the rest looked up from reference TRBV7-6 and TRBJ2-5, is GAGVSQSPRYKVTKRGQDVALRCDPISGHVSLYWYRQALGQGPEFLTYFNYEAQQDKSGLPNDRFSAERPEGSISTLTIQRTEQRDSAMYRCASSPTGQETQYFGPGTRLLVL.

The chain uses TRBV19 and TRBJ2-1; D is undetermined. The CDR3 totals 11 residues. Trimming removed 3 bases at V and 10 bases at J, with 7 bases between. From germline, CDR1 is LNHDA and CDR2 SQIVND (reference sequence). The CDR3 is CASSIFLEQFF. The CDR3 DNA reads TGTGCCAGTAGTATTTTCCTAGAGCAGTTCTTC.

The chain combines TRBV19 with TRBJ1-2; 7 bases align to TRBD1. Germline assignment: CDR1 LNHDA and CDR2 SQIVND (reference sequence). V shed 6 bases and J 3 bases; nucleotides not matched to a gene: 7. The CDR3 totals 14 residues. For the CDR3, the DNA is TGTGCCAGTAGCCCTTCGGGACAGTACTATGGCTACACCTTC. Translating gives CASSPSGQYYGYTF.

This chain uses TRBV5-4 with TRBJ2-3; TRBD2 aligns across 12 bases. Trimming at V came to 5 bases and at J to 6 bases, leaving 13 bases not matched to a gene. Germline V lookup: CDR1 SGHNT, CDR2 YYREEE (reference sequence). The CDR3 consists of 17 residues. CDR3 DNA: TGTGCCAGCAGTTATAGGACTAGCGGGGACTTCATGGATACGCAGTATTTT. It is translated as CASSYRTSGDFMDTQYF. Full variable domain (missing parts from reference TRBV5-4 and TRBJ2-3): ETGVTQSPTHLIKTRGQQVTLRCSSQSGHNTVSWYQQALGQGPQFIFQYYREEENGRGNFPPRFSGLQFPNYSSELNVNALELDDSALYLCASSYRTSGDFMDTQYFGPGTRLTVL.

This clone was observed a single time. This chain connects TRBV12-5 to TRBJ2-5; 7 bases fit TRBD2. Looked up from germline, CDR1 is LGHNT and CDR2 is FRNRAP. This CDR3 comprises 14 residues. J lost 4 bases, V lost 1 base, and 3 bases had no gene match. In DNA, the CDR3 is TGTGCTAGTGGTTTGGGGACTAGAGGAGAGACCCAGTACTTC. Translated: CASGLGTRGETQYF.

This sequence joins TRBV18 and TRBJ2-7; D gene unclear. Trimming removed 2 bases at V and 6 bases at J, with 11 bases between. This CDR3 has 13 residues. Germline lookup yields CDR1 KGHSH and CDR2 LQKENI. CDR3 in amino acids: CASSPATASEQYF. CDR3 nucleotide sequence: TGTGCCAGCTCACCAGCTACTGCCTCCGAGCAGTACTTC. The whole variable domain, filled in from reference TRBV18 and TRBJ2-7, reads NAGVMQNPRHLVRRRGQEARLRCSPMKGHSHVYWYRQLPEEGLKFMVYLQKENIIDESGMPKERFSAEFPKEGPSILRIQQVVRGDSAAYFCASSPATASEQYFGPGTRLTVT.

This sequence joins TRBV6-5 and TRBJ1-6; TRBD1 might be the D (6 bases). The CDR3 runs to 15 residues. Germline CDR1 is MNHEY and CDR2 is SVGAGI. With 4 bases removed from V and 4 bases from J, the gap between germline ends came to 11 bases. The CDR3 here is CASSSPDRYNSPLHF. The CDR3 nucleotides are TGTGCCAGCAGTTCCCCGGACAGATATAATTCACCCCTCCACTTT.

The V gene is TRBV6-1, the J gene TRBJ1-1, with D perhaps TRBD1 (6 bases). This CDR3 has 17 amino acids. The germline gives CDR1 MNHNS, CDR2 SASEGT. Trimming took 3 bases from V and 7 from J, leaving 24 bases between them. The DNA for the CDR3 is TGTGCCAGCAGTGATCCACCTCCCCGGGGGGCGTATAATGAAGCTTTCTTT. Protein: CASSDPPPRGAYNEAFF.

The J gene is TRBJ1-1, the V gene TRBV27, with D perhaps TRBD1 (6 bases). V lost 3 bases, J lost 3 bases, and 11 bases lay in between. The CDR3 is made up of 14 amino acids. Germline lookup yields CDR1 MNHEY and CDR2 SMNVEV (reference sequence). The CDR3 loop is CASSFRDIHTEAFF. The CDR3 DNA follows: TGTGCCAGCAGTTTCCGGGACATCCACACTGAAGCTTTCTTT.

The genes are TRBV6-1 and TRBJ2-2, with D possibly TRBD1 on 6 matching bases. Germline V gene lookup returns CDR1 MNHNS and CDR2 SASEGT. This CDR3 comprises 14 residues. Between the trimmed V and J ends, which lost 6 bases and 10 bases, there was a span of 18 bases. CDR3 region: CASRRLQGTEELFF. In DNA, the CDR3 is TGTGCCAGCAGGCGACTACAGGGAACGGAGGAGCTGTTTTTT.

The chain carries TRBV5-1 and TRBJ1-6; 10 bases line up with TRBD1. V was clipped by 4 bases and J by 5 bases; unmatched bases: 6. CDR1 and CDR2 from the germline V gene are SGHRS and YFSETQ. This CDR3 is 16 amino acids long. This CDR3 reads CASSNRDRGNNSPLHF. The CDR3, as DNA: TGCGCCAGCAGCAATAGGGACAGGGGTAATAATTCACCCCTCCACTTT.

V gene TRBV2 combines with J gene TRBJ2-5; 7 bases are a match to TRBD1. Germline V gives CDR1 SNHLY, CDR2 FYNNEI. Losses at the gene ends were 4 bases for V and 8 bases for J; bases not matched to a gene: 1. This CDR3 comprises 11 residues. The CDR3 loop is CASSGQGTQYF. The CDR3 region has the DNA TGTGCCAGCAGTGGACAGGGCACCCAGTACTTC.

In this sample, this clone turned up a few times. J is TRBJ1-1 and V is TRBV16; D gene uncertain. The germline gives CDR1 KGHSY, CDR2 FQNENV. The CDR3 extends over 12 amino acids. V lost 0 bases and J 11 bases, leaving 10 bases between the germline ends. CDR3 DNA sequence: TGTGCCAGCAGCCAATCGATGGGCGCGGCTTTCTTT. It is translated as CASSQSMGAAFF. Filled out from reference TRBV16 and TRBJ1-1, the complete variable domain reads GEEVAQTPKHLVRGEGQKAKLYCAPIKGHSYVFWYQQVLKNEFKFLISFQNENVFDETGMPKERFSAKCLPNSPCSLEIQATKLEDSAVYFCASSQSMGAAFFGQGTRLTVV.

The J gene is TRBJ2-7, the V gene TRBV5-1; D unresolved. The V end lost 2 bases, the J end lost 2 bases, and 5 bases lay between the germline ends. This CDR3 has 12 residues. The germline V gene encodes CDR1 SGHRS and CDR2 YFSETQ. This chain's CDR3 is CASSLQPYEQYF. As DNA, the CDR3 is TGCGCCAGCAGCTTACAGCCCTACGAGCAGTACTTC.

The chain links TRBV7-6 to TRBJ2-5, with TRBD2 matching over 12 bases. Germline values: CDR1 SGHVS, CDR2 FNYEAQ. Germline trimming cut 0 bases from V and 4 bases from J; bases unmatched to any gene: 3. This CDR3 is built from 16 residues. For the CDR3, the DNA is TGTGCCAGCAGCTTAGCCCTAGCGGGGGGGCTAGAGACCCAGTACTTC. Its translation is CASSLALAGGLETQYF.

The V call is TRBV28, the J call TRBJ2-7; 7 bases are a match to TRBD2. CDR3 length equals 14 residues. Germline V gene sequence: CDR1 MDHEN, CDR2 SYDVKM. Trimming cost V 7 bases and J 5 bases; bases outside gene matches: 11. The CDR3 DNA is TGTGCCAGCAATCCCTCGGGGAGGGGCCACGAGCAGTACTTC. Protein: CASNPSGRGHEQYF.

V usage is TRBV5-8 and J usage is TRBJ1-5; 11 bases fit TRBD1. The CDR3 runs 17 residues. The trim removed 4 bases at V and 0 bases at J, leaving 6 bases unmatched. Germline lookup yields CDR1 SGHTS and CDR2 YDEGEE. The CDR3 DNA reads TGTGCCAGCAGCGGGACAGGGGGAAGTTATAGCAATCAGCCCCAGCATTTT. This encodes CASSGTGGSYSNQPQHF.

The chain combines TRBV4-1 with TRBJ2-2, with D perhaps TRBD1 (6 bases). Germline V gene sequence: CDR1 MGHRA, CDR2 YSYEKL. CDR3 length equals 15 residues. Between the trimmed V and J ends, which lost 0 bases and 6 bases, there was a span of 11 bases. Here the CDR3 DNA reads TGCGCCAGCAGCCAAGAGGGGACAAGATCCGGGGAGCTGTTTTTT. Amino acids: CASSQEGTRSGELFF.

CDR3 sequence reads: CASSQDTVDRGESDTQYF. The DNA of the CDR3 is TGCGCCAGCAGCCAAGATACGGTGGACAGGGGGGAGTCAGATACGCAGTATTTT. The chain couples TRBV4-1 to TRBJ2-3, with 10 bases lining up with TRBD1. The CDR3 is 18 amino acids. Germline CDR1 MGHRA, CDR2 YSYEKL. The trim removed 0 bases at V and 4 bases at J, leaving 10 bases unmatched.

V gene TRBV5-4 combines with J gene TRBJ2-7, with D maybe TRBD2 (6 bases). V lost 3 bases, J lost 7 bases, and 17 bases lay in between. CDR1 SGHNT and CDR2 YYREEE come from the germline V gene (reference sequence). This CDR3 has 14 residues. This CDR3 reads CASSSGTSPWEQYF. CDR3 nucleotides: TGTGCCAGCAGCTCCGGGACTTCGCCGTGGGAGCAGTACTTC.

The chain employs TRBV7-9 and TRBJ2-3; no clear D. There are 14 residues in the CDR3. Per the germline V gene, CDR1 is SEHNR and CDR2 is FQNEAQ (reference sequence). Trimming removed 8 bases at V and 2 bases at J, with 14 bases between. CDR3 residues: CASDTMLITDTQYF. The CDR3 bases are TGTGCCAGCGATACAATGTTAATCACAGATACGCAGTATTTT.

This sequence joins TRBV11-2 and TRBJ1-6; tentative D call: TRBD1 (6 bases). The germline V and J ends were trimmed by 1 base and 10 bases, with 11 bases remaining between them. Germline V lookup: CDR1 SGHAT, CDR2 FQNNGV. The CDR3 has 14 amino acids. The CDR3 sequence: CASSLAGEGSPLHF. DNA for the CDR3: TGTGCCAGCAGCTTAGCAGGGGAGGGCTCACCCCTCCACTTT. Full variable domain (remainder filled in from reference TRBV11-2 and TRBJ1-6): EAGVAQSPRYKIIEKRQSVAFWCNPISGHATLYWYQQILGQGPKLLIQFQNNGVVDDSQLPKDRFSAERLKGVDSTLKIQPAKLEDSAVYLCASSLAGEGSPLHFGNGTRLTVT.

The V call is TRBV9, the J call TRBJ1-2, with D uncertain. The V and J ends lost 0 bases and 3 bases respectively, with 12 bases between them. Germline loops: CDR1 SGDLS, CDR2 YYNGEE. CDR3 size: 15 residues. In nucleotides, the CDR3 is TGTGCCAGCAGCGTAGCTCCCAGTCCGTACTATGGCTACACCTTC. Amino acid sequence: CASSVAPSPYYGYTF.

Comment on this clone: An end of the junction does not agree with germline; a read error may underlie this. V gene TRBV20-1 combines with J gene TRBJ2-7, with TRBD1 matching over 9 bases. This CDR3 is 11 amino acids long. Per the germline V gene, CDR1 is DFQATT and CDR2 is SNEGSKA (reference sequence). CDR3 region: CSAEAGQGQIF. The CDR3 DNA reads TGCAGTGCGGAAGCCGGACAGGGGCAGATCTTC.

The count of this clone is one. The CDR3 loop is CAISESTGRNTEAFF. CDR3 DNA: TGTGCCATCAGTGAATCTACAGGAAGGAACACTGAAGCTTTCTTT. The chain carries TRBV10-3 and TRBJ1-1, with D possibly matching TRBD1 (5 bases). V shed 3 bases and J shed 1 base, with 12 bases lying between them. Germline CDR1 is ENHRY and CDR2 is SYGVKD. The CDR3 runs 15 residues.

The rearrangement joins TRBV6-6 to TRBJ2-3, with TRBD1 identical over 8 bases. Germline CDR1 is MNHNY and CDR2 is SVGAGI (reference sequence). V shed 3 bases and J 1 base; nucleotides not matched to a gene: 6. This CDR3 has 16 amino acids. In DNA, the CDR3 is TGTGCCAGCAGTTATTATTCGGGACAGGGCACAGATACGCAGTATTTT. It translates to CASSYYSGQGTDTQYF.